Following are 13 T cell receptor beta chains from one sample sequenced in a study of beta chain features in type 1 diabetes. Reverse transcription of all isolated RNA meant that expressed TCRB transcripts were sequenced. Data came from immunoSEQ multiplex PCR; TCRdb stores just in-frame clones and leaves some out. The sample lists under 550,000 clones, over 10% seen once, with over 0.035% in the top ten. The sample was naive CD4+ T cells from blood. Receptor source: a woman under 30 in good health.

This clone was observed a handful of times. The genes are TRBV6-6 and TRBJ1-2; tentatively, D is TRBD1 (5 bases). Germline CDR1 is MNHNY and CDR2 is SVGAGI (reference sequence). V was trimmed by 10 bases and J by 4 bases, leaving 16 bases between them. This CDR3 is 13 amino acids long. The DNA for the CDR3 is TGTGCCACATCGGAGGGCAGGGTCTATGGCTACACCTTC. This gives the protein CATSEGRVYGYTF.

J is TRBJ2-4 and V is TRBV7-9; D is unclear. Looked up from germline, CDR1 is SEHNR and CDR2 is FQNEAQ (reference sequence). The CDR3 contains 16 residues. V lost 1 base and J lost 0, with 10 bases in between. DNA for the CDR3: TGTGCCAGCAGCTTAGTTCCGACGCTAGCCAAAAACATTCAGTACTTC. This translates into CASSLVPTLAKNIQYF. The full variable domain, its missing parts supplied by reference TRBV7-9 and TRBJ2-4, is DTGVSQNPRHKITKRGQNVTFRCDPISEHNRLYWYRQTLGQGPEFLTYFQNEAQLEKSRLLSDRFSAERPKGSFSTLEIQRTEQGDSAMYLCASSLVPTLAKNIQYFGAGTRLSVL.

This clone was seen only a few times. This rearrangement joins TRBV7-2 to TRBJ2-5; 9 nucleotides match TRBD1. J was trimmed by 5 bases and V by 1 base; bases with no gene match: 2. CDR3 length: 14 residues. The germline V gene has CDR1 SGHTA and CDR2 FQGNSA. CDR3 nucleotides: TGTGCCAGCAGCTTAGAGGGGACAGGGGAGACCCAGTACTTC. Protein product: CASSLEGTGETQYF.

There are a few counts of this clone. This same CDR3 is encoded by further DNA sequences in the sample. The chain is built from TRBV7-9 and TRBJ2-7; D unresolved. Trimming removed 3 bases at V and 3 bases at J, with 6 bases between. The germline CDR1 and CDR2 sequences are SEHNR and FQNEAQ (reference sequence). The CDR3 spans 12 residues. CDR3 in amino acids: CASSFDHYEQYV. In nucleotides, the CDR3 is TGTGCCAGCAGCTTTGATCACTACGAGCAGTACGTC.

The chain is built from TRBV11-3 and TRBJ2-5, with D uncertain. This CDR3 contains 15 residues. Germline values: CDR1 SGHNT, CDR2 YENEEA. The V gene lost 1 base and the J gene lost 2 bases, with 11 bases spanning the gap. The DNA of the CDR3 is TGTGCCAGCAGCTTAGGCCTCACCCCTCAAGAGACCCAGTACTTC. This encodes CASSLGLTPQETQYF.

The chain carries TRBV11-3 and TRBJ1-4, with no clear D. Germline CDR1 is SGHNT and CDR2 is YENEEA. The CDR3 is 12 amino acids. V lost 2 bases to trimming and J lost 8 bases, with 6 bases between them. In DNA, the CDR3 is TGTGCCAGCAGCTTATATGGGGAAAAACTGTTTTTT. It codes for CASSLYGEKLFF.

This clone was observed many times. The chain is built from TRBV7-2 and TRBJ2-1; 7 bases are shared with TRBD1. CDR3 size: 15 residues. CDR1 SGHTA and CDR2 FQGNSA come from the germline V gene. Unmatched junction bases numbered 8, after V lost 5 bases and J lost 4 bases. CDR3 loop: CASSGMGQRYNEQFF. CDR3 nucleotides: TGTGCCAGCAGCGGAATGGGACAGAGATACAATGAGCAGTTCTTC.

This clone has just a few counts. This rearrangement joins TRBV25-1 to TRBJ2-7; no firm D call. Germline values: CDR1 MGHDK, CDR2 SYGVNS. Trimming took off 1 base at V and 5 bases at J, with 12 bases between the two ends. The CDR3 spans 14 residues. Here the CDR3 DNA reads TGTGCCAGCAGTGAATCGAACAGTCGTCACGAGCAGTACTTC. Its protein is CASSESNSRHEQYF.

This chain's CDR3 is CASSNSGTGQETQYF. The CDR3 nucleotides read TGTGCCAGTAGTAATTCCGGGACAGGTCAAGAGACCCAGTACTTC. This sequence joins TRBV19 and TRBJ2-5; TRBD1 agrees at 8 bases. The CDR3 has 15 residues. The J segment lost 2 bases and the V segment lost 4 bases, leaving 6 bases of the junction unmatched. Germline CDR1 and CDR2: LNHDA and SQIVND (reference sequence).

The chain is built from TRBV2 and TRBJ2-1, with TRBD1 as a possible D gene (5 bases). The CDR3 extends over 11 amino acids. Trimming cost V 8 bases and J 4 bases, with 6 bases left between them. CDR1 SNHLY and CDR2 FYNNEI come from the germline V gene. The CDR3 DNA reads TGTGCCAGCCAGGGTTACAATGAGCAGTTCTTC. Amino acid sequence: CASQGYNEQFF.

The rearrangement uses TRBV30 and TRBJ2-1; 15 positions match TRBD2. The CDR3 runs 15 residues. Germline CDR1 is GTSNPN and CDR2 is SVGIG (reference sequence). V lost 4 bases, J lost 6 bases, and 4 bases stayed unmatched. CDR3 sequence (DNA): TGTGCCTGGAACCCGGGACTAGCGGGGGGCAATGAGCAGTTCTTC. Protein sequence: CAWNPGLAGGNEQFF.

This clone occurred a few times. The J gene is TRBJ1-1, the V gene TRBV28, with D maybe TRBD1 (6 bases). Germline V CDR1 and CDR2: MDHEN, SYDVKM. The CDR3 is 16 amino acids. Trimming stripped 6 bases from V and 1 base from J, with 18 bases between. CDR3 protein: CASRTPGENTNTEAFF. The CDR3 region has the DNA TGTGCCAGCAGGACCCCAGGGGAGAACACGAACACTGAAGCTTTCTTT.

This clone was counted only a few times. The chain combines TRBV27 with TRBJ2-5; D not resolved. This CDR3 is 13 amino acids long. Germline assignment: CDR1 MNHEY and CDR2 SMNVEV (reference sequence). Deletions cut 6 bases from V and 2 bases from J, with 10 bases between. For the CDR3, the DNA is TGTGCCAGCAGCAGCATGAATCAAGAGACCCAGTACTTC. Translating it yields CASSSMNQETQYF.